This TCR beta chain appears in the sequencing data of a study of blood T cell repertoires in COVID-19 (dated by TCRdb to the early 2020s). The study in broad terms: Samples covering the acute and convalescent phases of COVID-19 were provided by collaborators in the United States, Italy and Spain. The prospective study material was composed of cDNA or gDNA derived from T cells, B-cell-depleted T cells, or PBMCs. Deeply sampled blood TCRbeta repertoires from subjects exposed to, actively infected with, or recovered from COVID-19 were included in the dataset. The repertoires were released in a freely available public database intended as a resource for research on the immune response to SARS-CoV-2. Samples were obtained from the ongoing ImmuneRACE study (first 160 participants) and from over a thousand subjects provided by 6 global collaborators. Nearly every sample came with metadata listing a de-identified subject ID, COVID-19 status, age in years and sex. Where available, HLA class I and class II types were taken from metadata supplied by the sample provider and were not determined by assay-based typing. General study outcomes and caveats: The quantity of clinical and demographic metadata differed by source and by participant and was supplied without curation.

Whole blood was collected in K2EDTA tubes by collaborating institutions according to the institutions' own protocols. For TCRbeta analysis, collaborators shipped samples in one of three forms: frozen whole blood, isolated PBMCs, or DNA extracted from either of those sample types. Including the terminal cysteine and phenylalanine, the CDR3 comprises 13 residues. Only the CDR3 portion is preserved as DNA: 39 bases, with reading frame beginning at the first base. For CDR1 and CDR2, the germline V gene (reference sequence) lists LGHDT and YNNKEL. V sheds 2 bases and J sheds 8 bases, leaving 11 bases between their ends. This clone came up a few times. This clone's antigen is unknown. There are no base qualities to consult, and no much larger clone falls within one base. The immunoSEQ Assay, a bias-controlled multiplex PCR, was used to amplify TCRbeta CDR3 regions from genomic DNA. Per the original workflow: Nucleated cell counts per sample were estimated from amplification of reference gene primers within the assay. To quantify the absolute abundance of each unique TCRbeta CDR3 rearrangement, sequence reads were collapsed and filtered. Productive Simpson clonality was computed per sample as the square root of Simpson's diversity index over productive rearrangements. TCRdb limited this immuneACCESS table to in-frame rearrangements with V and J called. A share of clones is missing; checked studies link under half to unresolved V genes, and the rest is unexplained. The V and J calls and clone size were taken over from that table, and D and trimming were inferred from the DNA. This sample is represented by some 190,000 clones; around 84% of them were singletons. The ten largest clones take up around 20% of the sample.

The sample was peripheral blood. This TCR was recovered from a human donor in a cohort sampled during active COVID-19. The rearrangement joined TRBV3-1 (or the pseudogene TRBV3-2) to TRBJ2-3; D gene: possibly TRBD1, on 5 matching bases. CDR3 sequence: CASSQKRGSTQYF. The DNA is as follows: TGTGCCAGCAGCCAAAAAAGGGGCAGTACGCAGTATTTT.